This record covers a single T cell receptor beta chain. Antigen: not known. The germline V gene encodes CDR1 ENHRY and CDR2 SYGVKD. CDR3 size: 14 residues. The V end was cut by 2 bases, the J end by 13 bases, with 17 bases between. These data originate in a study of shared clonotypes between healthy human individuals. At the level of the study: Per-donor plates numbered three CD4 naive, three CD4 memory, two CD8 naive and one CD8 memory. Study-wide results and caveats: Among non-shared clonotypes, generation probabilities were lower than among those shared by all four donors.

Positive CCR7 selection of CD45RO-negative cells yielded the naive CD8 cells, and terminally differentiated effector memory CD45RA+ cells were excluded. Each donor was a Caucasian adult residing in Nashville, Tennessee. Researchers divided each subset's genomic DNA evenly across several immunoSEQ plates. Assay: immunoSEQ multiplex PCR; the TCRdb copy retains only in-frame clones and omits some. The sample shows roughly 570,000 clones, about 98% of them seen only once. Sequencing was carried out using naive CD8+ T cells sorted from blood. The clonotype was recovered from a man under 40 in good health. The V gene is TRBV10-3, the J gene TRBJ1-4; D not resolved. Here the CDR3 reads CAISEPNEGGGLFF. CDR3 nucleotides: TGTGCCATCAGTGAGCCGAACGAGGGCGGTGGACTGTTTTTT.